Detailed here is one TCR beta chain. Germline V gives CDR1 WSHSY, CDR2 SAAADI. The V segment lost 4 bases and the J segment 7 bases; nucleotides outside the gene matches: 10. The CDR3 has 14 residues. The sample comes from a study of blood T cell repertoires in COVID-19. Study-level information: PBMCs, B-cell-depleted T cells, or T cells provided the cDNA or gDNA that made up the material.

In the study's own analysis: Amplification from reference gene primers served as the basis for estimated nucleated cell counts. Repertoires were generated with immunoSEQ multiplex PCR, while TCRdb's copy carries only in-frame clones and drops some. V, J and clone size reflect that table, while D and trimming were determined from the DNA. The data hold 200,000 to 250,000 clones, with about 90% observed a single time. The sample was peripheral blood. This clonotype was sampled from a woman between 18 and 29 years old who had recovered from COVID-19. J is TRBJ2-7 and V is TRBV10-2, with TRBD2 identical over 7 bases. Here the CDR3 reads CASSGEGGGWEQYF. The CDR3 DNA reads as TGCGCCAGCAGTGGGGAGGGAGGCGGTTGGGAGCAGTACTTC.